This passage covers 30 T cell receptor beta chains from one sample sequenced in a study of blood T cell repertoires in COVID-19. Sequenced by immunoSEQ multiplex PCR; TCRdb stores in-frame clones only, minus some. This sample has approximately 82,000 clones, with approximately 82% found just once. The sequencing input was peripheral blood. The receptors come from a man aged 50-59 years with active or convalescent COVID-19.

This clone was found a few times. The chain combines TRBV19 with TRBJ1-5; D ambiguous. Trimming took 0 bases from V and 0 from J, leaving 15 bases between them. This CDR3 has 18 residues. Germline CDR1 and CDR2: LNHDA and SQIVND (reference sequence). This CDR3 reads CASSIDPGSLFSNQPQHF. The CDR3 DNA sequence: TGTGCCAGTAGTATAGATCCGGGTTCCCTTTTTAGCAATCAGCCCCAGCATTTT.

The rearrangement uses TRBV7-9 and TRBJ1-2, with D hard to call. The CDR3 is 14 amino acids. Trimming took 5 bases from V and 8 from J, leaving 18 bases between them. Germline CDR1 SEHNR, CDR2 FQNEAQ (reference sequence). The CDR3, as DNA: TGTGCCAGCAGCCCACGTTCCGCGTTTGAAGGCTACACCTTC. Protein: CASSPRSAFEGYTF.

The chain uses TRBV11-3 and TRBJ2-3; 14 bases agree with TRBD2. The V gene end was trimmed by 5 bases and the J gene end by 6 bases; junction bases not matched to a gene: 10. This CDR3 has 17 amino acids. CDR1 and CDR2 (germline): SGHNT, YENEEA. CDR3 nucleotides: TGTGCCAGCAGCACGGGACTAGCGGGGGCAACCGCCGATACGCAGTATTTT. Encoded protein: CASSTGLAGATADTQYF.

This rearrangement joins TRBV10-3 to TRBJ2-7; D not certain. This CDR3 has 12 amino acids. Germline V gene lookup returns CDR1 ENHRY and CDR2 SYGVKD. V was shortened by 6 bases and J by 0 bases, with 6 bases between the two germline ends. The CDR3 is CAISQDSYEQYF. DNA of the CDR3: TGTGCCATCAGCCAGGACTCCTACGAGCAGTACTTC.

The chain couples TRBV27 to TRBJ2-1, with 9 positions matching TRBD1. CDR3 length: 15 residues. Per the germline V gene, CDR1 is MNHEY and CDR2 is SMNVEV (reference sequence). Trimming cost V 5 bases and J 2 bases; bases outside gene matches: 4. The CDR3 here is CASSPTGGTYNEQFF. CDR3 coding DNA: TGTGCCAGCAGTCCGACAGGGGGTACCTACAATGAGCAGTTCTTC.

The V call is TRBV6-2 or TRBV6-3, the J call TRBJ1-2; D is possibly TRBD1 (5 bases). Trimming removed 0 bases from V and 5 bases from J, with 13 bases in between. There are 15 residues in the CDR3. Germline V gene sequence: CDR1 MNHEY, CDR2 SVGEGT. The DNA for the CDR3 is TGTGCCAGCAGTTACTCACCGGGGGTGCTATATGGCTACACCTTC. It translates to CASSYSPGVLYGYTF.

The chain has TRBV19 and TRBJ1-1, with a weak D call TRBD1 (5 bases). This CDR3 is built from 12 residues. Germline V gene lookup returns CDR1 LNHDA and CDR2 SQIVND (reference sequence). Trimming cost V 4 bases and J 7 bases, with 10 bases left between them. CDR3 DNA: TGTGCCAGTAGTAACCGGGGGTTTGAAGCTTTCTTT. It codes for CASSNRGFEAFF.

This chain connects TRBV7-6 to TRBJ2-3; no definite D call. The CDR3 sequence is 11 residues long. V gave up 5 bases and J gave up 7 bases, with 7 bases separating them. The V gene's germline CDR1 is SGHVS and CDR2 FNYEAQ. In nucleotides, the CDR3 is TGTGCCAGCAGCCGAGAGAATACGCAGTATTTT. It yields the protein CASSRENTQYF.

V is TRBV7-2 and J is TRBJ2-2; the D gene is possibly TRBD1 (7 bases). V was clipped by 5 bases and J by 3 bases, with 13 bases between them. The CDR3 loop spans 15 amino acids. Germline V gene lookup returns CDR1 SGHTA and CDR2 FQGNSA. DNA for the CDR3: TGTGCCAGCAGCCTGACAGGGACTTACACCGGGGAGCTGTTTTTT. Residues: CASSLTGTYTGELFF.

The J gene is TRBJ1-1, the V gene TRBV25-1, with 10 bases identical to TRBD1. Germline V gene data show CDR1 as MGHDK and CDR2 as SYGVNS. There are 15 residues in the CDR3. J gave up 3 bases and V 2 bases, and 3 bases lay outside the gene matches. Written as DNA, the CDR3 is TGTGCCAGCAGTGAACCGGGACAGGGGTACACTGAAGCTTTCTTT. Residues: CASSEPGQGYTEAFF.

This chain uses TRBV7-6 with TRBJ2-6, with a tentative D call TRBD2 (6 bases). V dropped 5 bases and J dropped 10 bases, with 21 bases sitting between them. Germline values: CDR1 SGHVS, CDR2 FNYEAQ. The CDR3 length is 16 residues. The CDR3 nucleotides read TGTGCCAGCAGCCCCACGGGTCGGTTAGCGGTTAACGTCCTGACTTTC. Its translation is CASSPTGRLAVNVLTF.

There are a few counts of this clone. The genes are TRBV6-6 and TRBJ2-1, with 7 bases fitting TRBD1. CDR1 MNHNY and CDR2 SVGAGI come from the germline V gene (reference sequence). The J segment lost 9 bases and the V segment lost 3 bases, leaving 14 bases of the junction unmatched. The CDR3 sequence is 16 residues long. The CDR3 here is CASSYPALTGWGEQFF. As DNA, the CDR3 is TGTGCCAGCAGTTATCCCGCCCTGACAGGGTGGGGTGAGCAGTTCTTC.

This rearrangement joins TRBV5-6 to TRBJ1-1, with D maybe TRBD1 (6 bases). The CDR3 is 14 amino acids. The V and J ends lost 5 bases and 2 bases respectively, with 13 bases between them. The germline CDR1 and CDR2 sequences are SGHDT and YYEEEE. The CDR3 is CASRPGGPNTEAFF. In DNA form, the CDR3 reads TGTGCCAGCAGACCGGGGGGGCCTAACACTGAAGCTTTCTTT.

This chain uses TRBV6-2 or TRBV6-3 with TRBJ2-2; 7 nucleotides align to TRBD1. Germline-derived CDR1 and CDR2 are MNHEY and SVGEGT. With V trimmed by 2 bases and J by 6 bases, 9 bases remained unmatched. The CDR3 sequence is 16 residues long. The CDR3 bases are TGTGCCAGCAGTTACCCGAAAGGCAGGGGGTCCGGGGAGCTGTTTTTT. It is translated as CASSYPKGRGSGELFF.

The count of this clone is one. This chain uses TRBV9 with TRBJ2-1, with TRBD2 matching 11 bases. The germline V gene has CDR1 SGDLS and CDR2 YYNGEE. This CDR3 contains 17 residues. Trimming removed 4 bases from V and 5 bases from J; junction bases left unmatched: 11. The CDR3 spells CASSPPTGTSGHNEQFF. The CDR3 DNA reads TGTGCCAGCAGCCCGCCCACCGGGACTAGCGGACACAATGAGCAGTTCTTC.

This sequence joins TRBV5-1 and TRBJ2-5, with D perhaps TRBD1 (5 bases). The CDR3 length is 15 residues. CDR1 and CDR2 from the germline V gene are SGHRS and YFSETQ. The ends were cut back, 4 bases at V and 1 base at J, with 14 bases in the middle. In DNA form, the CDR3 reads TGCGCCAGCAGCCGGTCAGGGCAGCTCCAAGAGACCCAGTACTTC. Its protein is CASSRSGQLQETQYF.

The chain recombines TRBV5-1 with TRBJ1-2; TRBD1 agrees at 10 bases. V shed 0 bases, J shed 2 bases, and the junction held 1 base outside the gene matches. This CDR3 comprises 15 residues. The germline V gene encodes CDR1 SGHRS and CDR2 YFSETQ. The CDR3 bases are TGCGCCAGCAGCTTGGAGGGACAGGGGAACTATGGCTACACCTTC. Protein product: CASSLEGQGNYGYTF.

V is TRBV10-3 and J is TRBJ2-5; D remains ambiguous. V was shortened by 0 bases and J by 1 base, with 15 bases between the two germline ends. Germline CDR1 reads ENHRY; CDR2 reads SYGVKD. CDR3 length: 17 amino acids. CDR3 amino acids: CAISESTGPALQETQYF. The CDR3 DNA reads as TGTGCCATCAGTGAGTCGACTGGTCCGGCCCTCCAAGAGACCCAGTACTTC.

The chain employs TRBV5-1 and TRBJ2-1; a possible D gene is TRBD2 (5 bases). This CDR3 region has 14 residues. Germline CDR1 and CDR2: SGHRS and YFSETQ. The V gene lost 4 bases and the J gene lost 0 bases, with 8 bases spanning the gap. The CDR3 region has the DNA TGCGCCAGCAGCGGACTTAGCTCCTACAATGAGCAGTTCTTC. The encoded protein is CASSGLSSYNEQFF.

The chain has TRBV3-1 (or the pseudogene TRBV3-2) and TRBJ1-2, with D possibly being TRBD1 (5 bases). Trimming removed 3 bases from V and 5 bases from J, with 13 bases in between. The CDR3 is 14 amino acids. The V gene's germline CDR1 is LGHDT and CDR2 YNNKEL (reference sequence). As DNA, the CDR3 is TGTGCCAGCAGCCAGGGCAGGGTGGCATATGGCTACACCTTC. Amino acids: CASSQGRVAYGYTF.

V gene TRBV28 combines with J gene TRBJ1-2; D is unresolved. Per the germline V gene, CDR1 is MDHEN and CDR2 is SYDVKM. The CDR3 has 16 residues. Deletions cut 8 bases from V and 4 bases from J, with 23 bases between. The CDR3 sequence is CASEGAQPSRRYGYTF. CDR3 DNA: TGTGCCAGCGAAGGAGCTCAACCTTCTCGCCGCTATGGCTACACCTTC.

The rearrangement links TRBV15 to TRBJ1-5; no clear D gene. Deletions cut 5 bases from V and 4 bases from J, with 9 bases between. The CDR3 is 13 residues long. Germline CDR1 is LNHNV and CDR2 is YYDKDF (reference sequence). The CDR3 loop is CATSASTNQPQHF. The CDR3 DNA reads TGTGCCACCAGCGCTAGTACTAATCAGCCCCAGCATTTT. The complete variable domain, with remaining parts taken from reference TRBV15 and TRBJ1-5, reads DAMVIQNPRYQVTQFGKPVTLSCSQTLNHNVMYWYQQKSSQAPKLLFHYYDKDFNNEADTPDNFQSRRPNTSFCFLDIRSPGLGDTAMYLCATSASTNQPQHFGDGTRLSIL.

The chain combines TRBV2 with TRBJ2-7; TRBD2 agrees at 14 bases. With V trimmed by 3 bases and J by 9 bases, 4 bases remained unmatched. The CDR3 consists of 14 residues. The germline V gene encodes CDR1 SNHLY and CDR2 FYNNEI. The CDR3 bases are TGTGCCAGCAGTGATGGGGGACTAGCGGGGGCGCAGTACGTC. Protein sequence: CASSDGGLAGAQYV.

The CDR3 here is CASSSPGPQYF. In nucleotides, the CDR3 is TGTGCCAGCAGCTCTCCAGGGCCCCAGTACTTC. The V gene is TRBV3-1 (or the pseudogene TRBV3-2), the J gene TRBJ2-5, with D perhaps TRBD1 (5 bases). The V and J ends lost 5 bases and 9 bases respectively, with 10 bases between them. Germline CDR1 and CDR2: LGHDT and YNNKEL (reference sequence). This CDR3 is built from 11 residues.

A single count supports this clone. This chain joins TRBV6-5 and TRBJ2-1; the D gene is possibly TRBD1 (5 bases). The CDR3 totals 15 residues. The germline V gene has CDR1 MNHEY and CDR2 SVGAGI. V lost 6 bases to trimming and J lost 7 bases, with 19 bases between them. The CDR3 DNA is TGTGCCAGCAGACCCCGGGTCCTTAGGGGTAATGAGCAGTTCTTC. Translation gives CASRPRVLRGNEQFF.

The chain combines TRBV7-9 with TRBJ1-2; tentative D call: TRBD1 (5 bases). The germline V gene encodes CDR1 SEHNR and CDR2 FQNEAQ (reference sequence). V dropped 8 bases and J dropped 7 bases, with 14 bases sitting between them. The CDR3 is 12 amino acids. The CDR3 bases are TGTGCCAGCGGAGCGTGGGGGGGTGGCTACACCTTC. Amino acids: CASGAWGGGYTF.

V usage is TRBV6-5 and J usage is TRBJ1-4, with no clear D. V was trimmed by 10 bases and J by 2 bases, leaving 14 bases between them. The germline gives CDR1 MNHEY, CDR2 SVGAGI. The CDR3 loop spans 14 amino acids. CDR3 DNA: TGTGCCACCGAAGGAGACCTGACTAATGAAAAACTGTTTTTT. Amino acids: CATEGDLTNEKLFF.

The V and J genes are TRBV3-1 (or the pseudogene TRBV3-2) and TRBJ1-1; D uncertain. Per the germline V gene, CDR1 is LGHDT and CDR2 is YNNKEL (reference sequence). The V gene lost 0 bases and the J gene lost 5 bases, with 13 bases spanning the gap. The CDR3 loop spans 15 amino acids. The CDR3 DNA follows: TGTGCCAGCAGCCAAGAAATTGGCGGGCCTACTGAAGCTTTCTTT. Protein: CASSQEIGGPTEAFF.

V and J are TRBV30 and TRBJ1-4; D possibly corresponds to TRBD1 (6 bases). Looked up from germline, CDR1 is GTSNPN and CDR2 is SVGIG (reference sequence). This CDR3 region has 16 residues. Trimming stripped 3 bases from V and 4 bases from J, with 18 bases between. This chain's CDR3 is CAWSPRQVPLNEKLFF. CDR3 in DNA: TGTGCCTGGAGCCCACGACAGGTTCCTCTTAATGAAAAACTGTTTTTT.

V and J are TRBV28 and TRBJ2-5, with 10 bases identical to TRBD2. Germline loops: CDR1 MDHEN, CDR2 SYDVKM. V dropped 5 bases and J dropped 5; count of bases not matched to a gene: 11. This CDR3 has 16 residues. As DNA, the CDR3 is TGTGCCAGCAGTCCACTAGCGGGGAAGTCTGCGGAGACCCAGTACTTC. Translating it yields CASSPLAGKSAETQYF.